The 27 T cell receptor beta chains below were found in one sample sequenced in a study of blood T cell repertoires in COVID-19. The table came from immunoSEQ multiplex PCR; TCRdb's copy has only in-frame clones and leaves some out. The sample carries around 170,000 clones, about 88% recorded once. Sequences were obtained from peripheral blood. All receptors derive from a woman aged 25 to 39 with active or convalescent COVID-19.

V is TRBV28 and J is TRBJ2-3; unclear D gene. From germline, CDR1 is MDHEN and CDR2 SYDVKM. The V end was cut by 2 bases, the J end by 2 bases, with 8 bases between. The CDR3 loop spans 14 amino acids. DNA for the CDR3: TGTGCCAGCAGTTTAGCGCAGGTCACAGATACGCAGTATTTT. Translated, it gives CASSLAQVTDTQYF.

The V gene is TRBV4-1, the J gene TRBJ2-2; TRBD2 is a possible D gene (5 bases). Trimming removed 1 base at V and 4 bases at J, with 13 bases between. Germline V gives CDR1 MGHRA, CDR2 YSYEKL. This CDR3 has 16 amino acids. The DNA for the CDR3 is TGCGCCAGCAGCCAAGGGTTCGGACTTCTCACCGGGGAGCTGTTTTTT. It codes for CASSQGFGLLTGELFF.

The genes are TRBV29-1 and TRBJ2-1; D remains unclear. CDR3 size: 12 residues. Germline CDR1 is SQVTM and CDR2 is ANQGSEA. V was shortened by 4 bases and J by 0 bases, with 4 bases between the two germline ends. The CDR3 loop reads CSVGLSYNEQFF. The CDR3 DNA sequence: TGCAGCGTTGGGCTCTCCTACAATGAGCAGTTCTTC.

The rearrangement links TRBV7-9 to TRBJ2-1, with 10 bases aligning to TRBD2. The CDR3 has 18 residues. The V gene end was trimmed by 2 bases and the J gene end by 7 bases; junction bases not matched to a gene: 14. The V gene's germline CDR1 is SEHNR and CDR2 FQNEAQ (reference sequence). The CDR3 spells CASSLRLFTSGTLNEQFF. The CDR3 region has the DNA TGTGCCAGCAGCTTAAGGTTGTTTACTAGCGGGACCCTTAATGAGCAGTTCTTC. Drawing the rest from reference TRBV7-9 and TRBJ2-1, the complete variable domain is DTGVSQNPRHKITKRGQNVTFRCDPISEHNRLYWYRQTLGQGPEFLTYFQNEAQLEKSRLLSDRFSAERPKGSFSTLEIQRTEQGDSAMYLCASSLRLFTSGTLNEQFFGPGTRLTVL.

The CDR3 DNA reads as TGTGCCAGCTCCCCCCCGGGGAATGGAAACACCATATATTTT. This gives the protein CASSPPGNGNTIYF. This chain joins TRBV18 and TRBJ1-3; no reliable D call. V was clipped by 6 bases and J by 3 bases, with 12 bases between them. The germline CDR1 and CDR2 sequences are KGHSH and LQKENI. The CDR3 length is 14 residues.

The chain is built from TRBV11-3 and TRBJ2-7; 7 bases are shared with TRBD1. CDR1 and CDR2 (germline): SGHNT, YENEEA. The V gene end was trimmed by 6 bases and the J gene end by 0 bases; junction bases not matched to a gene: 5. This CDR3 is built from 14 residues. The CDR3, as DNA: TGTGCCAGCAGTTCGGGACAGATCTCCTACGAGCAGTACTTC. It yields the protein CASSSGQISYEQYF.

In this sample, this clone turned up once. The chain recombines TRBV2 with TRBJ1-2, with 9 bases lining up with TRBD1. The V segment lost 7 bases and the J segment 3 bases; nucleotides outside the gene matches: 3. This CDR3 spans 13 amino acids. Germline assignment: CDR1 SNHLY and CDR2 FYNNEI. The CDR3 DNA sequence: TGTGCCAGCATACGGGACAGGGACTATGGCTACACCTTC. Protein: CASIRDRDYGYTF. The full variable domain, completed using reference TRBV2 and TRBJ1-2, is EPEVTQTPSHQVTQMGQEVILRCVPISNHLYFYWYRQILGQKVEFLVSFYNNEISEKSEIFDDQFSVERPDGSNFTLKIRSTKLEDSAMYFCASIRDRDYGYTFGSGTRLTVV.

This chain joins TRBV11-3 and TRBJ2-2; D ambiguous. Trimming left V 1 base short and J 1 base short, with 10 bases between. This CDR3 has 16 amino acids. CDR1 SGHNT and CDR2 YENEEA come from the germline V gene. The CDR3, as DNA: TGTGCCAGCAGCTTAGGACACCTGAGGAACACCGGGGAGCTGTTTTTT. It specifies CASSLGHLRNTGELFF.

The chain has TRBV5-1 and TRBJ2-7; 8 bases align to TRBD1. CDR3 length equals 14 residues. The V gene's germline CDR1 is SGHRS and CDR2 YFSETQ. The V and J ends lost 4 bases and 5 bases, in that order; junction bases with no gene match: 8. The CDR3 DNA is TGCGCCAGCAGCGTAGGACAGGGTTACGACGAGCAGTACTTC. Translation: CASSVGQGYDEQYF.

This clone showed up just once. This chain uses TRBV13 with TRBJ2-1, with 10 positions matching TRBD2. Germline V gene lookup returns CDR1 PRHDT and CDR2 FYEKMQ (reference sequence). The V gene end was trimmed by 5 bases and the J gene end by 4 bases; junction bases not matched to a gene: 5. CDR3 size: 15 residues. CDR3 nucleotide sequence: TGTGCCAGCAGCCCATTGACTAGCGGGTACAATGAGCAGTTCTTC. Its protein product is CASSPLTSGYNEQFF.

This sequence joins TRBV5-1 and TRBJ1-2; D is possibly TRBD1 (5 bases). There are 15 residues in the CDR3. Germline V lookup: CDR1 SGHRS, CDR2 YFSETQ. Trimming pared 3 bases from V and 6 bases from J, leaving 18 bases between. The CDR3 spells CASSYTQGSGDGYTF. The CDR3 DNA is TGCGCCAGCAGCTACACCCAGGGTTCGGGGGATGGCTACACCTTC.

The gene calls are TRBV25-1 and TRBJ1-5, with no clear D. Deletions cut 7 bases from V and 4 bases from J, with 5 bases between. CDR1 and CDR2 from the germline V gene are MGHDK and SYGVNS. The CDR3 totals 11 residues. The CDR3: CASTVNQPQHF. The CDR3 coding sequence is TGTGCCAGCACAGTTAATCAGCCCCAGCATTTT. The full variable domain, in which reference TRBV25-1 and TRBJ1-5 provide the parts outside the CDR3, is EADIYQTPRYLVIGTGKKITLECSQTMGHDKMYWYQQDPGMELHLIHYSYGVNSTEKGDLSSESTVSRIRTEHFPLTLESARPSHTSQYLCASTVNQPQHFGDGTRLSIL.

V is TRBV10-3 and J is TRBJ1-2; TRBD1 matches 11 bases. The V segment lost 4 bases and the J segment 6 bases; nucleotides outside the gene matches: 7. Germline CDR1 reads ENHRY; CDR2 reads SYGVKD. The CDR3 has 15 residues. The chain's CDR3 is CAISGPGQGDNGYTF. The CDR3 region has the DNA TGTGCCATCAGTGGGCCGGGACAGGGGGATAATGGCTACACCTTC.

Note on this clone: One junction end does not reproduce the germline sequence, and a read error may be involved. J is TRBJ1-5 and V is TRBV28; the match to TRBD1 covers 7 bases. This CDR3 is 14 amino acids long. CDR1 and CDR2 (germline): MDHEN, SYDVKM. CDR3 amino acids: CASRPGQINQSQHF. Written as DNA, the CDR3 is TGTGCCAGCAGGCCGGGACAGATTAATCAGTCCCAGCATTTT.

The V call is TRBV18, the J call TRBJ2-5; a weak D match, TRBD2 (5 bases). The CDR3 length is 14 residues. The germline gives CDR1 KGHSH, CDR2 LQKENI. V shed 8 bases and J shed 5 bases, with 18 bases lying between them. Here the CDR3 reads CASLIGGRGETQYF. The CDR3 DNA reads TGTGCCAGCCTCATCGGTGGGCGCGGGGAGACCCAGTACTTC.

The rearrangement links TRBV10-2 to TRBJ2-7; 11 bases map to TRBD2. The junction had 4 bases not matched to a gene; V was cut back by 6 bases and J by 6 bases. Looked up from germline, CDR1 is WSHSY and CDR2 is SAAADI. This CDR3 comprises 13 residues. The CDR3 here is CASRPGTSGEQYF. Written as DNA, the CDR3 is TGCGCCAGCAGACCCGGGACTAGCGGCGAGCAGTACTTC.

The chain uses TRBV19 and TRBJ2-5, with a possible D match to TRBD2 (5 bases). Trimming removed 3 bases from V and 7 bases from J, with 18 bases in between. The CDR3 is made up of 15 amino acids. The V gene's germline CDR1 is LNHDA and CDR2 SQIVND (reference sequence). CDR3: CASSIAGLLRPTQYF. DNA of the CDR3: TGTGCCAGTAGTATTGCCGGACTGCTCCGTCCGACCCAGTACTTC.

This clone was seen only a few times. The chain employs TRBV13 and TRBJ1-2; 8 positions agree with TRBD1. Germline V gene data show CDR1 as PRHDT and CDR2 as FYEKMQ (reference sequence). V was pared by 5 bases and J by 7 bases, with 15 bases of the junction left unmatched. There are 16 residues in the CDR3. The CDR3 sequence is CASSQSGINRGVGYTF. In nucleotides, the CDR3 is TGTGCCAGCAGCCAGAGCGGTATCAACAGGGGGGTTGGCTACACCTTC.

The chain is built from TRBV15 and TRBJ1-1; the D is unclear. Germline-derived CDR1 and CDR2 are LNHNV and YYDKDF (reference sequence). The CDR3 sequence is 18 residues long. Between the trimmed V and J ends, which lost 0 bases and 0 bases, there was a span of 17 bases. The CDR3 protein is CATSREWEVHHMNTEAFF. The DNA for the CDR3 is TGTGCCACCAGCAGAGAGTGGGAGGTCCACCACATGAACACTGAAGCTTTCTTT. Looking up the rest from reference TRBV15 and TRBJ1-1 gives the full variable domain: DAMVIQNPRYQVTQFGKPVTLSCSQTLNHNVMYWYQQKSSQAPKLLFHYYDKDFNNEADTPDNFQSRRPNTSFCFLDIRSPGLGDTAMYLCATSREWEVHHMNTEAFFGQGTRLTVV.

The chain has TRBV13 and TRBJ2-1; possible D gene TRBD1, 6 bases. Trimming removed 10 bases at V and 3 bases at J, with 16 bases between. The CDR3 covers 14 residues. CDR1 and CDR2 (germline): PRHDT, FYEKMQ (reference sequence). In nucleotides, the CDR3 is TGTGCCACCAAGGGGGACCCGAACTACAATGAGCAGTTCTTC. This gives the protein CATKGDPNYNEQFF.

The chain couples TRBV6-5 to TRBJ1-3, with D maybe TRBD1 (6 bases). Trimming left V 7 bases short and J 1 base short, with 14 bases between. This CDR3 is 15 amino acids long. Germline assignment: CDR1 MNHEY and CDR2 SVGAGI. The CDR3 spells CASTYSGASGNTIYF. In nucleotides, the CDR3 is TGTGCCAGCACCTACTCGGGGGCTTCTGGAAACACCATATATTTT.

There are a few counts of this clone. The V and J genes are TRBV28 and TRBJ1-4, with 8 positions matching TRBD1. The CDR3 is 16 residues long. The germline V gene has CDR1 MDHEN and CDR2 SYDVKM. V lost 2 bases, J lost 6 bases, and 8 bases stayed unmatched. The CDR3 DNA reads as TGTGCCAGCAGTTTAGCCGGCAGGGGGCACGATGAAAAACTGTTTTTT. This sequence encodes CASSLAGRGHDEKLFF.

CDR3 coding DNA: TGTGCCAGCAGCTTGGAGGGACAGGGTTGGGATACGCAGTATTTT. It yields the protein CASSLEGQGWDTQYF. V is TRBV5-4 and J is TRBJ2-3, with 9 bases identical to TRBD1. The V and J ends lost 0 bases and 6 bases, in that order; junction bases with no gene match: 5. The CDR3 totals 15 residues. Per the germline V gene, CDR1 is SGHNT and CDR2 is YYREEE (reference sequence).

CDR3 DNA sequence: TGCGCCAGCAGCTTGACGGGGGGCTCGCAGGGCTACACCTTC. Translation gives CASSLTGGSQGYTF. This chain connects TRBV5-1 to TRBJ1-2, with D possibly TRBD1 on 6 matching bases. The germline V and J ends were trimmed by 1 base and 8 bases, with 15 bases remaining between them. This CDR3 has 14 amino acids. Germline-derived CDR1 and CDR2 are SGHRS and YFSETQ.

The chain employs TRBV7-9 and TRBJ2-3; 9 positions match TRBD1. Germline CDR1 SEHNR, CDR2 FQNEAQ (reference sequence). This CDR3 is built from 14 residues. V was clipped by 10 bases and J by 0 bases; unmatched bases: 5. The CDR3 region has the DNA TGTGCCACAACCGGGACAGGGAGCACAGATACGCAGTATTTT. It is translated as CATTGTGSTDTQYF.

The chain recombines TRBV29-1 with TRBJ2-2; D is possibly TRBD2 (5 bases). There are 15 residues in the CDR3. Germline CDR1 is SQVTM and CDR2 is ANQGSEA. V was trimmed by 3 bases and J by 0 bases, leaving 11 bases between them. CDR3 residues: CSVEILGPNTGELFF. The DNA for the CDR3 is TGCAGCGTTGAGATACTAGGACCGAACACCGGGGAGCTGTTTTTT.

This sequence joins TRBV27 and TRBJ2-1; 16 bases align to TRBD2. V shed 4 bases, J shed 9 bases, and the junction held 3 bases outside the gene matches. Germline CDR1 and CDR2: MNHEY and SMNVEV (reference sequence). CDR3 length: 15 residues. The CDR3 bases are TGTGCCAGCAGTTGGGGGACTAGCGGGAGGGGTGAGCAGTTCTTC. As protein: CASSWGTSGRGEQFF.